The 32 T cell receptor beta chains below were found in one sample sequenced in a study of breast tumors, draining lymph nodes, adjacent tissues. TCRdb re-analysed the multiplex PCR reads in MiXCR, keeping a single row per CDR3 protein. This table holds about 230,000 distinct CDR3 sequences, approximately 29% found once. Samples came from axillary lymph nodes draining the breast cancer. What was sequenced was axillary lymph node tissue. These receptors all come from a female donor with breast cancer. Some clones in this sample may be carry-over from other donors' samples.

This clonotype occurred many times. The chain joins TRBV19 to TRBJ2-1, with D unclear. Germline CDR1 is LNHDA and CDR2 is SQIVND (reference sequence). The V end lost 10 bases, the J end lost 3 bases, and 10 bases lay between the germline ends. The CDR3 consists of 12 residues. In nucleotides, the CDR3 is TGTGCCACTTCGACGGACTACAATGAGCAGTTCTTC. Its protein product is CATSTDYNEQFF. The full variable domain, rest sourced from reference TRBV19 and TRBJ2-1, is DGGITQSPKYLFRKEGQNVTLSCEQNLNHDAMYWYRQDPGQGLRLIYYSQIVNDFQKGDIAEGYSVSREKKESFPLTVTSAQKNPTAFYLCATSTDYNEQFFGPGTRLTVL.

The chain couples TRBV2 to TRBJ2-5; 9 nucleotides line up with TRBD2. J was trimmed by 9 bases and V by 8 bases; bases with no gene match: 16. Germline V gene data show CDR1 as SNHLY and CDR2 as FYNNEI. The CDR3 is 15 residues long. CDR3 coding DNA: TGTGCCAGCCTGCCTACTAGCGGGCCTTGGGTGGCCCAGTACTTC. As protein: CASLPTSGPWVAQYF. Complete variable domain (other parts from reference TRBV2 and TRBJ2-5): EPEVTQTPSHQVTQMGQEVILRCVPISNHLYFYWYRQILGQKVEFLVSFYNNEISEKSEIFDDQFSVERPDGSNFTLKIRSTKLEDSAMYFCASLPTSGPWVAQYFGPGTRLLVL.

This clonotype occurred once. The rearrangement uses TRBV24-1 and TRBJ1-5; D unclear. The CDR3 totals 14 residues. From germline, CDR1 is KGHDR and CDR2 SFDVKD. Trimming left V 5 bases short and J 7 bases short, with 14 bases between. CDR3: CATSASGKRQPQHF. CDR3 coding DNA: TGTGCCACCAGTGCCAGCGGGAAGCGGCAGCCCCAGCATTTT.

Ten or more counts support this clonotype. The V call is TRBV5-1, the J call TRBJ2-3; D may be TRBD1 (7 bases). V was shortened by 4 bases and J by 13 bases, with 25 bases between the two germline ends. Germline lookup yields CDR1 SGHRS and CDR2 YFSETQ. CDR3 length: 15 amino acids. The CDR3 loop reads CASSPGGTDGIMKYF. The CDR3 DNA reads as TGCGCCAGCAGCCCAGGAGGGACAGACGGAATTATGAAGTATTTT. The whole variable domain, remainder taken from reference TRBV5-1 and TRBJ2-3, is KAGVTQTPRYLIKTRGQQVTLSCSPISGHRSVSWYQQTPGQGLQFLFEYFSETQRNKGNFPGRFSGRQFSNSRSEMNVSTLELGDSALYLCASSPGGTDGIMKYFGPGTRLTVL.

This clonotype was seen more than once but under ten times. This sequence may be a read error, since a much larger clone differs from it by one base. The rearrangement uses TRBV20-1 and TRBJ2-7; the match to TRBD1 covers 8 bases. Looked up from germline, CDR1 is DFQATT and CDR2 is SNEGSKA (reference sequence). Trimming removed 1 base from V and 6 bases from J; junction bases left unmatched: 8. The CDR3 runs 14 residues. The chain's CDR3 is CSARGQGQPSEQYF. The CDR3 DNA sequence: TGCAGTGCTAGAGGACAGGGGCAACCCTCCGAGCAGTACTTC.

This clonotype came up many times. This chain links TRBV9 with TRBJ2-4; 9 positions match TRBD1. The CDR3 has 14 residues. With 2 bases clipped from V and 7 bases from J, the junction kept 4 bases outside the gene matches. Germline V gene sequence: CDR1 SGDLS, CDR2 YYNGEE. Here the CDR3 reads CASSVGTGLNIQYF. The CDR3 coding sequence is TGTGCCAGCAGCGTCGGGACAGGGTTGAACATTCAGTACTTC. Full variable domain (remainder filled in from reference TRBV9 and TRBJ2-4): DSGVTQTPKHLITATGQRVTLRCSPRSGDLSVYWYQQSLDQGLQFLIQYYNGEERAKGNILERFSAQQFPDLHSELNLSSLELGDSALYFCASSVGTGLNIQYFGAGTRLSVL.

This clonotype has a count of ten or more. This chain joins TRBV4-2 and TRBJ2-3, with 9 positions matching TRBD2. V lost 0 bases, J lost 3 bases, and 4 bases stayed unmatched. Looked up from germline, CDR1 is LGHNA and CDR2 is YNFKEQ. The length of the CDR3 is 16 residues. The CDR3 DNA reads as TGTGCCAGCAGCCAAGATGGCGCGGGAGGGACAGATACGCAGTATTTT. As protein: CASSQDGAGGTDTQYF.

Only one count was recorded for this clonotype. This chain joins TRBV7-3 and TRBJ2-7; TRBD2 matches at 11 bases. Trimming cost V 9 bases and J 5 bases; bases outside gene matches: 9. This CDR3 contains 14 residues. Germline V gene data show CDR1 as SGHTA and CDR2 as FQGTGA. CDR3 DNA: TGTGCCAGGCTCGGACTAGCGGGTGCCAACGAGCAGTACTTC. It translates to CARLGLAGANEQYF. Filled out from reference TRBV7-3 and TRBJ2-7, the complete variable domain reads GAGVSQTPSNKVTEKGKYVELRCDPISGHTALYWYRQSLGQGPEFLIYFQGTGAADDSGLPNDRFFAVRPEGSVSTLKIQRTERGDSAVYLCARLGLAGANEQYFGPGTRLTVT.

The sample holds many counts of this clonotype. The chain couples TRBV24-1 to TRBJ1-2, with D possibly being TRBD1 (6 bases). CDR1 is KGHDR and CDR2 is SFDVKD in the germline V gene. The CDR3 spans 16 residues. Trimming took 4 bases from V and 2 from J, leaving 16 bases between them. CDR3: CATSDPSQDSNYGYTF. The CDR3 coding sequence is TGTGCCACCAGTGACCCGTCCCAGGACAGCAACTATGGCTACACCTTC.

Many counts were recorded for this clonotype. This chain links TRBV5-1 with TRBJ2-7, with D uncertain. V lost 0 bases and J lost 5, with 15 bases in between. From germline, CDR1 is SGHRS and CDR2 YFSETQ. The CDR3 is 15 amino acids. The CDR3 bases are TGCGCCAGCAGCTTGGTTCTGAACAGTAACCACGAGCAGTACTTC. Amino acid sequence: CASSLVLNSNHEQYF.

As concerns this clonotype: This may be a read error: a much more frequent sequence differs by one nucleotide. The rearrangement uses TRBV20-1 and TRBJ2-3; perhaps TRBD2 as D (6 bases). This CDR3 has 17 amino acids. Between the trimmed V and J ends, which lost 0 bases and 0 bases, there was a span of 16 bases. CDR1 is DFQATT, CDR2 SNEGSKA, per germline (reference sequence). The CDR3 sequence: CSARDFLASASTDTQYF. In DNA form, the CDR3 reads TGCAGTGCTAGAGATTTCTTGGCTAGCGCGAGCACAGATACGCAGTATTTT.

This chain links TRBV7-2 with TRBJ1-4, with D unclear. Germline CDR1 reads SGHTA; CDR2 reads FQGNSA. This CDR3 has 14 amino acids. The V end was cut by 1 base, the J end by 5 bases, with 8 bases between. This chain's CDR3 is CASSLGPPNEKLFF. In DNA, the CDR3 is TGTGCCAGCAGCTTAGGGCCCCCAAATGAAAAACTGTTTTTT. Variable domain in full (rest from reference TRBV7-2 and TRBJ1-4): GAGVSQSPSNKVTEKGKDVELRCDPISGHTALYWYRQSLGQGLEFLIYFQGNSAPDKSGLPSDRFSAERTGGSVSTLTIQRTQQEDSAVYLCASSLGPPNEKLFFGSGTQLSVL.

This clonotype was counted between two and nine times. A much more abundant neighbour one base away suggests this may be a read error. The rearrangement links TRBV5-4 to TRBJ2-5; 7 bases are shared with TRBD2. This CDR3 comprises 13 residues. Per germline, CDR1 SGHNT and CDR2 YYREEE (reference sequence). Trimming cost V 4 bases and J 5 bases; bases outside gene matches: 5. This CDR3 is CASSPRGGETQYF. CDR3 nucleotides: TGTGCCAGCAGCCCACGGGGAGGGGAGACCCAGTACTTC.

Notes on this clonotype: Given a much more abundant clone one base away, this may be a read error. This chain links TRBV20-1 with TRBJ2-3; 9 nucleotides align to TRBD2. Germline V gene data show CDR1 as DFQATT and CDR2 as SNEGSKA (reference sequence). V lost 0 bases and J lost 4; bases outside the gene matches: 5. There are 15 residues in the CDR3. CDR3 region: CSARDAGGGPDTQYF. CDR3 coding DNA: TGCAGTGCTAGAGATGCGGGGGGGGGACCAGATACGCAGTATTTT.

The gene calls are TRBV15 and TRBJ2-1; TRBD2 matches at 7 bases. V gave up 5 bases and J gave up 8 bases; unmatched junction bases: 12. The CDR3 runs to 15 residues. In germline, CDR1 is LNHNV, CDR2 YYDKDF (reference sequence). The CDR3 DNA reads TGTGCCACCAGCTTCGGCGGGAGTTCCCTCCATGAGCAGTTCTTC. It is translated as CATSFGGSSLHEQFF.

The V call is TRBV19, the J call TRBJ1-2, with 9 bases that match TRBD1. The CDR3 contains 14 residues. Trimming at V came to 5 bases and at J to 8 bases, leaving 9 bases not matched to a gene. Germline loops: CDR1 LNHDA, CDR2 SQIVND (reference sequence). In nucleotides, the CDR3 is TGTGCCAGTAGTCCGGGACAGGGCGCCTCAGGCTACACCTTC. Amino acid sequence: CASSPGQGASGYTF.

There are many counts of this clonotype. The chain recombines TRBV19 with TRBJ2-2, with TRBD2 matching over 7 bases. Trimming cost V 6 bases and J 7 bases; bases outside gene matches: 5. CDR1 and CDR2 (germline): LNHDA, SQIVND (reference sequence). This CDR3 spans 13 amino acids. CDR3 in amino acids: CASSPIAGGELFF. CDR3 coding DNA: TGTGCCAGTAGCCCAATAGCGGGCGGGGAGCTGTTTTTT.

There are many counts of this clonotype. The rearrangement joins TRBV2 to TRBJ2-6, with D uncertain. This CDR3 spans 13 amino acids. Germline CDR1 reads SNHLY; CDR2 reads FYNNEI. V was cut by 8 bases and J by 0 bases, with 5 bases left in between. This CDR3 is CASQYSGANVLTF. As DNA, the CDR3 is TGTGCCAGCCAATACTCTGGGGCCAACGTCCTGACTTTC.

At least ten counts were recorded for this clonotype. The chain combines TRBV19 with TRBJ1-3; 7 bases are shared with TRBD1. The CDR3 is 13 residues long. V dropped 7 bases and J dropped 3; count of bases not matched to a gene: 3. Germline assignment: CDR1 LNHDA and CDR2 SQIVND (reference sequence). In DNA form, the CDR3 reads TGTGCCAGTAAAGGGACAGATGGAAACACCATATATTTT. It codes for CASKGTDGNTIYF.

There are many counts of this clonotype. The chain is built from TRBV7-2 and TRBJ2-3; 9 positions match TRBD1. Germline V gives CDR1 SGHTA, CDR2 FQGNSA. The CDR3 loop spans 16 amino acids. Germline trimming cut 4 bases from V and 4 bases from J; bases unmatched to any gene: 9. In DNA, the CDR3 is TGTGCCAGCAGCTCCCCCGGGACAGGGCTGGCAGATACGCAGTATTTT. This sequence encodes CASSSPGTGLADTQYF.

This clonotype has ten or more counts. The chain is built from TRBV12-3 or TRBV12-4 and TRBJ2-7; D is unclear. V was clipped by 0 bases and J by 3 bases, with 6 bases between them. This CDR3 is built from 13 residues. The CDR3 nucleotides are TGTGCCAGCAGTTTAGCGAACAGCTACGAGCAGTACTTC. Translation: CASSLANSYEQYF.

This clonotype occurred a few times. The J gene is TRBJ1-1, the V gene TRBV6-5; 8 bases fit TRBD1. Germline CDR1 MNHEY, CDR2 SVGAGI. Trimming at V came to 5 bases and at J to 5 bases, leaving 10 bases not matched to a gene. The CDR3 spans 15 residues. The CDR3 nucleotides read TGTGCCAGCAGTCCTCCCAGGACAGGGTGGACTGAAGCTTTCTTT. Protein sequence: CASSPPRTGWTEAFF.

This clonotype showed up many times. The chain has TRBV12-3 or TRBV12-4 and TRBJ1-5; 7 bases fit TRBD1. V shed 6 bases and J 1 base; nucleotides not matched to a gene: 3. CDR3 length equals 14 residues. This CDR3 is CASSSRGSNQPQHF. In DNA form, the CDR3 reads TGTGCCAGCAGCTCCAGGGGGAGCAATCAGCCCCAGCATTTT.

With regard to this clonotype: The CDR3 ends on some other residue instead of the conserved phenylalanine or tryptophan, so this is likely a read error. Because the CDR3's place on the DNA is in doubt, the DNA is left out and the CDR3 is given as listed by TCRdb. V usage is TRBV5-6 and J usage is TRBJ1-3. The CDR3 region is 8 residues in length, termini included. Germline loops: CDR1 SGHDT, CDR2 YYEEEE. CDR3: CASSLGRA.

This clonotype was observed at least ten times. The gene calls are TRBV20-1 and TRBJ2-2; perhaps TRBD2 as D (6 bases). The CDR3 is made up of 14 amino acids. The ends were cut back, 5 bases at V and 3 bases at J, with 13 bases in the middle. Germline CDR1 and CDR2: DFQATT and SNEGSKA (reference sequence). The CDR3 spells CSALGTFDTGELFF. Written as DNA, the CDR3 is TGCAGTGCTCTCGGGACTTTCGACACCGGGGAGCTGTTTTTT.

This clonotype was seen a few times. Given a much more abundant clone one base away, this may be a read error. In nucleotides, the CDR3 is TGTGCCGGCATCGACGGGAACTATGGCTACACCTTC. The encoded protein is CAGIDGNYGYTF. The rearrangement links TRBV6-1 to TRBJ1-2; D unresolved. Germline CDR1 and CDR2: MNHNS and SASEGT. V lost 11 bases, J lost 2 bases, and 12 bases lay in between. The CDR3 spans 12 residues.

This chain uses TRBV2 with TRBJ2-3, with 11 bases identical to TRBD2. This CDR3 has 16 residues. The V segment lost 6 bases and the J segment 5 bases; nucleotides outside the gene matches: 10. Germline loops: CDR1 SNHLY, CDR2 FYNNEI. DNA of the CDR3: TGTGCCAGCAGCCACGCACTAGCGGGAGTGGGAGATACGCAGTATTTT. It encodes CASSHALAGVGDTQYF.

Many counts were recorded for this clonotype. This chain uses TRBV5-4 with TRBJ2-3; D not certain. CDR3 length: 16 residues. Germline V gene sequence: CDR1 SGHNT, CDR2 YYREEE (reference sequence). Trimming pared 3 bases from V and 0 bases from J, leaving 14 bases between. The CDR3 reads CASSYKALTSTDTQYF. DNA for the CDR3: TGTGCCAGCAGCTATAAGGCCTTAACTAGCACAGATACGCAGTATTTT.

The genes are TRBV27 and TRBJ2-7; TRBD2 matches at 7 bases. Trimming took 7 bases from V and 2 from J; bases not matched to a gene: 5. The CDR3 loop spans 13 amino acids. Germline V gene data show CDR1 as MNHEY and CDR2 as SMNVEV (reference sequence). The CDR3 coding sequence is TGTGCCAGCAAAACTAGCGACACCTACGAGCAGTACTTC. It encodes CASKTSDTYEQYF.

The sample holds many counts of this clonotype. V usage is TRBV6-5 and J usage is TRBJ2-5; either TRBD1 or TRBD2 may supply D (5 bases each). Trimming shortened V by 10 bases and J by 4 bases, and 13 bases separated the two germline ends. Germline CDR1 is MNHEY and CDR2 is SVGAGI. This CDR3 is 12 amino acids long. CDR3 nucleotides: TGTGCCACTTCGAGGGGCACAGAGACCCAGTACTTC. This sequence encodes CATSRGTETQYF.

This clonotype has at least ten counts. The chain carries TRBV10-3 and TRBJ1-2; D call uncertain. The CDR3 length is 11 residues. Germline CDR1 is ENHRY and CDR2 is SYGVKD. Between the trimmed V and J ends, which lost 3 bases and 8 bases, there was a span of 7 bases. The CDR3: CAISDMEGYTF. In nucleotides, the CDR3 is TGTGCCATCAGTGACATGGAAGGCTACACCTTC.

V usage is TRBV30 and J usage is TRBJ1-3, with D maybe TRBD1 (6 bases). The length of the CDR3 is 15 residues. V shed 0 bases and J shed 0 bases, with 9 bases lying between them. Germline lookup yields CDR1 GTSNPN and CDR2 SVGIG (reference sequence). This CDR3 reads CAWSVGTSSGNTIYF. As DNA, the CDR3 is TGTGCCTGGAGTGTAGGGACAAGCTCTGGAAACACCATATATTTT.